These 3 T cell receptor beta chains share one sample of origin, sequenced in a study of shared clonotypes between healthy human individuals. Sequencing used immunoSEQ multiplex PCR; TCRdb keeps in-frame clones, though not all of them. This table holds 2.3 million or so clones, over 90% found once. The sample taken for sequencing was naive CD4+ T cells from PBMCs. The subset here: CD45RA+ positively selected. The receptors originated from a man aged 18 to 30 in good health. Some clones in this sample may be carry-over from other donors' samples.

The V and J genes are TRBV29-1 and TRBJ1-2; 7 bases are shared with TRBD1. V lost 8 bases and J lost 6; bases outside the gene matches: 12. CDR3 size: 13 residues. CDR1 and CDR2 (germline): SQVTM, ANQGSEA. The CDR3 region is CSFNRGSKDGYTF. In nucleotides, the CDR3 is TGCAGCTTCAACAGGGGATCCAAGGATGGCTACACCTTC.

The table lists this clone with a count of one. The chain uses TRBV11-1 and TRBJ2-5; D might be TRBD1 (5 bases). Per the germline V gene, CDR1 is SGHAT and CDR2 is FQDESV (reference sequence). The CDR3 length is 15 residues. The V end was cut by 5 bases, the J end by 4 bases, with 17 bases between. The DNA of the CDR3 is TGTGCCAGCAGCATGCCGGGCCTAGGGGTAGAGACCCAGTACTTC. Its protein product is CASSMPGLGVETQYF.

For the CDR3, the DNA is TGTGCCTGGAGTTTCGGGACCAGCGTTGGAACCCAGTACTTC. This sequence encodes CAWSFGTSVGTQYF. The J gene is TRBJ2-5, the V gene TRBV30; D may correspond to TRBD1 or TRBD2 (5 bases each). With 2 bases removed from V and 8 bases from J, the gap between germline ends came to 18 bases. Germline V lookup: CDR1 GTSNPN, CDR2 SVGIG (reference sequence). This CDR3 region has 14 residues.